This T cell receptor beta chain was sequenced during a study of blood T cell repertoires in COVID-19. Study background: COVID-19 samples collected from the United States, Italy and Spain covered acute and convalescent phases. PBMCs, B-cell-depleted T cells, or T cells provided the cDNA or gDNA that made up the material.

Participants' own reports of clinical history determined their cohort assignment. Clones were read by immunoSEQ multiplex PCR, and TCRdb kept only the in-frame ones, dropping some. This table has about 270,000 clones, 88% appearing once. The CDR3 length is 13 residues. Germline V gene lookup returns CDR1 MDHEN and CDR2 SYDVKM. Trimming left V 2 bases short and J 4 bases short, with 8 bases between. V is TRBV28 and J is TRBJ1-2; perhaps TRBD1 as D (5 bases). Sequencing used PBMCs or T cells enriched from blood (not recorded which). The receptor's source is a woman aged 50 to 60 who had recovered from COVID-19. The CDR3 region is CASSLETAYGYTF. CDR3 DNA: TGTGCCAGCAGTTTAGAGACAGCCTATGGCTACACCTTC.